Below, 9 T cell receptor beta chains from the same sample are listed, as sequenced in a study of Ad26.COV2.S vaccination and SARS-CoV-2 variants. Treatment described: some 20 received Ad26.COV2.S at low or high dose, single or two shots; about five received placebo; per-sample allocation not given. Day 63 after the first vaccine or placebo injection was the time point for sampling. Here immunoSEQ multiplex PCR was the method, and the copy in TCRdb shows in-frame clones only, minus some. The sample has roughly 300,000 clones, 88% seen once. The material sequenced was peripheral blood, taken in a trial of Ad26.COV2.S vaccine versus placebo. These receptors came from a person between 18 and 65 years old who received the Ad26.COV2.S COVID-19 vaccine or a placebo.

This clone was seen once. This chain links TRBV25-1 with TRBJ2-5; D not resolved. CDR3 length equals 13 residues. The V and J ends lost 4 bases and 1 base respectively, with 7 bases between them. From germline, CDR1 is MGHDK and CDR2 SYGVNS. The DNA of the CDR3 is TGTGCCAGCAGTGGGTCTCCCCAAGAGACCCAGTACTTC. Encoded protein: CASSGSPQETQYF.

A word on this clone: Other nucleotide sequences in the sample specify the same CDR3. The chain is built from TRBV28 and TRBJ2-4; D is undetermined. This CDR3 region has 13 residues. Deletions cut 6 bases from V and 0 bases from J, with 6 bases between. The germline V gene encodes CDR1 MDHEN and CDR2 SYDVKM. CDR3 in DNA: TGTGCCAGCAGGGGTCTAGCCAAAAACATTCAGTACTTC. This gives the protein CASRGLAKNIQYF.

The chain is built from TRBV19 and TRBJ1-5; no firm D call. CDR3 length: 14 residues. V was clipped by 3 bases and J by 6 bases, with 12 bases between them. The germline CDR1 and CDR2 sequences are LNHDA and SQIVND (reference sequence). CDR3: CASSITGNGQPQHF. CDR3 coding DNA: TGTGCCAGTAGTATCACGGGTAATGGTCAGCCCCAGCATTTT.

Details on this clone: A read error may account for a junction end that differs from germline. This chain joins TRBV10-3 and TRBJ1-2; 9 bases map to TRBD1. Per the germline V gene, CDR1 is ENHRY and CDR2 is SYGVKD. The CDR3 loop spans 14 amino acids. CDR3 DNA: TGTGCCATCAGTGAAGGGACAGGGATATATGACTACACCTTC. As protein: CAISEGTGIYDYTF.

The chain employs TRBV7-2 and TRBJ2-7; TRBD2 matches 9 bases. The germline CDR1 and CDR2 sequences are SGHTA and FQGNSA. CDR3 length: 16 residues. Trimming took 5 bases from V and 1 from J; bases not matched to a gene: 9. CDR3 region: CASSLRITSGSYEQYF. The CDR3 nucleotides are TGTGCCAGCAGCCTCCGCATAACTAGCGGGTCCTACGAGCAGTACTTC.

The chain recombines TRBV25-1 with TRBJ2-2, with 8 bases that match TRBD1. V lost 7 bases and J lost 6; bases outside the gene matches: 4. The CDR3 has 13 amino acids. Germline V CDR1 and CDR2: MGHDK, SYGVNS. CDR3 DNA sequence: TGTGCCAGCACGGGACAGGAGGCCGGGGAGCTGTTTTTT. Its translation is CASTGQEAGELFF.

This rearrangement joins TRBV7-3 to TRBJ1-5; D uncertain. This CDR3 has 14 residues. Germline V gene sequence: CDR1 SGHTA, CDR2 FQGTGA. The V and J ends lost 3 bases and 0 bases respectively, with 6 bases between them. CDR3 bases: TGTGCCAGCAGCTTGACACCTAGCAATCAGCCCCAGCATTTT. Protein sequence: CASSLTPSNQPQHF.

J is TRBJ2-7 and V is TRBV5-1; 12 bases line up with TRBD2. V shed 1 base and J 0 bases; nucleotides not matched to a gene: 5. The CDR3 sequence is 17 residues long. Germline values: CDR1 SGHRS, CDR2 YFSETQ. In DNA form, the CDR3 reads TGCGCCAGCAGCTTGCCTAGCGGGAGGGGTAGCTCCTACGAGCAGTACTTC. Protein sequence: CASSLPSGRGSSYEQYF. Combining the CDR3 with reference TRBV5-1 and TRBJ2-7 gives the whole variable domain KAGVTQTPRYLIKTRGQQVTLSCSPISGHRSVSWYQQTPGQGLQFLFEYFSETQRNKGNFPGRFSGRQFSNSRSEMNVSTLELGDSALYLCASSLPSGRGSSYEQYFGPGTRLTVT.

Turning to this clone: Other nucleotide sequences in the sample specify the same CDR3. The V call is TRBV11-3, the J call TRBJ2-3; D uncertain. The CDR3 runs to 12 residues. V lost 5 bases and J 3 bases, leaving 6 bases between the germline ends. CDR1 is SGHNT and CDR2 is YENEEA in the germline V gene. CDR3 residues: CASSLGTDTQYF. CDR3 DNA sequence: TGTGCCAGCAGCCTAGGGACAGATACGCAGTATTTT.